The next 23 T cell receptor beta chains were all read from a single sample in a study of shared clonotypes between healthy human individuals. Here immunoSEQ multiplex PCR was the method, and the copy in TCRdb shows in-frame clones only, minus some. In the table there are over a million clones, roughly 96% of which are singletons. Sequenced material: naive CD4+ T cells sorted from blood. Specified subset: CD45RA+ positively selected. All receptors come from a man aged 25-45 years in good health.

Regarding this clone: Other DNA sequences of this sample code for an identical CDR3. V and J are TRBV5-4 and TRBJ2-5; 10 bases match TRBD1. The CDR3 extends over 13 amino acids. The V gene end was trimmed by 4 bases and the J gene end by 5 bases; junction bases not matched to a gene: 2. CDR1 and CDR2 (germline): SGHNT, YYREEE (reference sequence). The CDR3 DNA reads TGTGCCAGCAGCCCGGGACAGGGGGAGACCCAGTACTTC. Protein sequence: CASSPGQGETQYF.

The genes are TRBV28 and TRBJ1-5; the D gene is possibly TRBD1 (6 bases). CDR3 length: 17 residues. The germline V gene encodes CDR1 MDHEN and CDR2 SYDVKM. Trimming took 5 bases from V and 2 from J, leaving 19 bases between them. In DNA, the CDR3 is TGTGCCAGCAGTCGTTTCGAAATAGCAGGGGGCAATCAGCCCCAGCATTTT. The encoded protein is CASSRFEIAGGNQPQHF.

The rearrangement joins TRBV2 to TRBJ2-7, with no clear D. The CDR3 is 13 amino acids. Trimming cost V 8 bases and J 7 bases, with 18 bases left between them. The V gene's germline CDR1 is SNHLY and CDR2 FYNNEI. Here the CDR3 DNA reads TGTGCCAGCGCCCAGGAGACACTCGGGGAGCAGTACTTC. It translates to CASAQETLGEQYF.

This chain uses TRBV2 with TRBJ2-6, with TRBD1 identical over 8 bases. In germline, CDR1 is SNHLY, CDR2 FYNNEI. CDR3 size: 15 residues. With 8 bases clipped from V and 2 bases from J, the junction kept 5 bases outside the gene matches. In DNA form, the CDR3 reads TGTGCCAGCCGCATGGACAGGGCTGGGGCCAACGTCCTGACTTTC. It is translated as CASRMDRAGANVLTF.

The chain's CDR3 is CASSRPKWDRGESTEAFF. The CDR3 DNA follows: TGTGCCAGCAGCCGTCCTAAGTGGGACAGGGGTGAGAGCACTGAAGCTTTCTTT. The rearrangement uses TRBV11-3 and TRBJ1-1; 10 nucleotides agree with TRBD1. CDR1 SGHNT and CDR2 YENEEA come from the germline V gene. This CDR3 has 18 amino acids. The V gene end was trimmed by 5 bases and the J gene end by 4 bases; junction bases not matched to a gene: 16.

CDR3 in amino acids: CATSRLAGPNEQFF. Written as DNA, the CDR3 is TGTGCCACCAGCAGGCTAGCGGGGCCCAATGAGCAGTTCTTC. The gene calls are TRBV15 and TRBJ2-1; TRBD2 aligns across 9 bases. The J segment lost 6 bases and the V segment lost 3 bases, leaving 3 bases of the junction unmatched. Germline-derived CDR1 and CDR2 are LNHNV and YYDKDF (reference sequence). The CDR3 runs 14 residues.

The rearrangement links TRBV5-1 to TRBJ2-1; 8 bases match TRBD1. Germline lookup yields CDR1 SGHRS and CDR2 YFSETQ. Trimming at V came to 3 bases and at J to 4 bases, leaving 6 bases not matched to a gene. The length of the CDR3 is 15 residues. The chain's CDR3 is CASSSTGVEYNEQFF. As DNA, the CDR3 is TGCGCCAGCAGCTCGACAGGGGTAGAATACAATGAGCAGTTCTTC.

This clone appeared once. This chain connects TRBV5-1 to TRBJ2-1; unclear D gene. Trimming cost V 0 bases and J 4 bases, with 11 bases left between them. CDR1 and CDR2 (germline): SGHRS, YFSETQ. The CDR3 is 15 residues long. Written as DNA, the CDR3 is TGCGCCAGCAGCTTGGAGGCCGGGTTTTACAATGAGCAGTTCTTC. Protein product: CASSLEAGFYNEQFF.

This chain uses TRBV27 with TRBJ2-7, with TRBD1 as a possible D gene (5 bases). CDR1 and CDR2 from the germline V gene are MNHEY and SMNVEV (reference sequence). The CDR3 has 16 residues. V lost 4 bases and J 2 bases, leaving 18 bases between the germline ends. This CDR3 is CASSSRALQPTYEQYF. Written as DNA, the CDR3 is TGTGCCAGCAGTTCCAGGGCGTTACAGCCCACCTACGAGCAGTACTTC.

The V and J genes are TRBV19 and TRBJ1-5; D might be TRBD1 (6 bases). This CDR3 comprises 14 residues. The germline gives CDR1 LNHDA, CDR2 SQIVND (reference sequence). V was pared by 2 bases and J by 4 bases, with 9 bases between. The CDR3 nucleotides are TGTGCCAGTAGTATAAACAGGGATAATCAGCCCCAGCATTTT. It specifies CASSINRDNQPQHF.

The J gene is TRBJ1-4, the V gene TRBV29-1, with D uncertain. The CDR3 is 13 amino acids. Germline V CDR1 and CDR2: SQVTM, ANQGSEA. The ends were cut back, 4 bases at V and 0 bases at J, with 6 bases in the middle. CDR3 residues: CSVGYATNEKLFF. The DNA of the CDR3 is TGCAGCGTTGGTTATGCAACTAATGAAAAACTGTTTTTT.

This CDR3 reads CASSRPAGSNQPQHF. DNA for the CDR3: TGTGCCAGTAGTAGGCCCGCGGGTAGCAATCAGCCCCAGCATTTT. V usage is TRBV19 and J usage is TRBJ1-5, with D hard to call. V lost 4 bases to trimming and J lost 0 bases, with 10 bases between them. The CDR3 is 15 amino acids. The V gene's germline CDR1 is LNHDA and CDR2 SQIVND (reference sequence).

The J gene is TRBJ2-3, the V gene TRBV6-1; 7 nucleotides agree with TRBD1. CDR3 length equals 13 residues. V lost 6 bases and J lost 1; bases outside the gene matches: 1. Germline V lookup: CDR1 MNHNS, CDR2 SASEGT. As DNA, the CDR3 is TGTGCCAGCAGAGGGACAGGCACAGATACGCAGTATTTT. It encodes CASRGTGTDTQYF.

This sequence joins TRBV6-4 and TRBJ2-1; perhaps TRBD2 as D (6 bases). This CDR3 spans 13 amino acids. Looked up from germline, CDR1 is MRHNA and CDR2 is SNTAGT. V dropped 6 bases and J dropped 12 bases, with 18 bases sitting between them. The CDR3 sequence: CASSARTRGVQFF. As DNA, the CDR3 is TGTGCCAGCAGCGCGAGAACACGCGGGGTGCAGTTCTTC.

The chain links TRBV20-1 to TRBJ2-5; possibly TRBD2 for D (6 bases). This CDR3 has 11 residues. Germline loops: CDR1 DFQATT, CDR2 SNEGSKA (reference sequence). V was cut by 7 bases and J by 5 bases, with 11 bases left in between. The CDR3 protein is CSEKGLETQYF. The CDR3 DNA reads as TGCAGTGAGAAGGGACTTGAGACCCAGTACTTC.

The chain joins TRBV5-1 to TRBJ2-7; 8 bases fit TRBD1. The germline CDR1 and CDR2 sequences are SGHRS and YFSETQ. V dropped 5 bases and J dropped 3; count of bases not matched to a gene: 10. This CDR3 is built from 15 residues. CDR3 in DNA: TGCGCCAGCAGACCCGACAGGGGCCTAGACTACGAGCAGTACTTC. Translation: CASRPDRGLDYEQYF. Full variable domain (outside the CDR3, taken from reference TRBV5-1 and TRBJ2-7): KAGVTQTPRYLIKTRGQQVTLSCSPISGHRSVSWYQQTPGQGLQFLFEYFSETQRNKGNFPGRFSGRQFSNSRSEMNVSTLELGDSALYLCASRPDRGLDYEQYFGPGTRLTVT.

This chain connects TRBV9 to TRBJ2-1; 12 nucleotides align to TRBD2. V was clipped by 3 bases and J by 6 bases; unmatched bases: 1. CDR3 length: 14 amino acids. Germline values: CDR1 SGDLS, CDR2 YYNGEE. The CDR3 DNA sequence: TGTGCCAGCAGCGGACTAGCGGGAGTCAATGAGCAGTTCTTC. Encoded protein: CASSGLAGVNEQFF.

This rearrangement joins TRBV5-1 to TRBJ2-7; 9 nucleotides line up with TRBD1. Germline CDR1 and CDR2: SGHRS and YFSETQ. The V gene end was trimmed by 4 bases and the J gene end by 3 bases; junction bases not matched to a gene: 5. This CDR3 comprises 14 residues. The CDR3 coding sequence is TGCGCCAGCAGCGACAGGGGGAGACTCTACGAGCAGTACTTC. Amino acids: CASSDRGRLYEQYF.

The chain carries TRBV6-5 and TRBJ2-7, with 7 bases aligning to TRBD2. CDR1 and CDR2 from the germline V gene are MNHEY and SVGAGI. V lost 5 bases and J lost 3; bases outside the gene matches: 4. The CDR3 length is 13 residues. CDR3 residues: CASSAGTNYEQYF. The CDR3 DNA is TGTGCCAGCAGTGCCGGGACTAACTACGAGCAGTACTTC.

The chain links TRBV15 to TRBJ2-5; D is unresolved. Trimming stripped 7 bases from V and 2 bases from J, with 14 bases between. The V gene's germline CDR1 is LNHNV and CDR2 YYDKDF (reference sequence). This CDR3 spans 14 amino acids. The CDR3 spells CATKEPGRQETQYF. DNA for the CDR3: TGTGCCACCAAAGAACCGGGCCGTCAAGAGACCCAGTACTTC.

The CDR3 region has the DNA TGTGCCAGTAGTATCCCGACAGGGCAGAGCAATCAGCCCCAGCATTTT. Translated, it gives CASSIPTGQSNQPQHF. V is TRBV19 and J is TRBJ1-5, with 7 bases that match TRBD1. The CDR3 has 16 amino acids. CDR1 and CDR2 from the germline V gene are LNHDA and SQIVND (reference sequence). Trimming cost V 3 bases and J 1 base; bases outside gene matches: 6.

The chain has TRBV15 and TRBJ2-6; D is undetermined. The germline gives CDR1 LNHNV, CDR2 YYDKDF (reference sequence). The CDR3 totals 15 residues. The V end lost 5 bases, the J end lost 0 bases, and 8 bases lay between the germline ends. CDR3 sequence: CATSRQVSGANVLTF. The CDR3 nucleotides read TGTGCCACCAGCCGCCAGGTCTCTGGGGCCAACGTCCTGACTTTC.

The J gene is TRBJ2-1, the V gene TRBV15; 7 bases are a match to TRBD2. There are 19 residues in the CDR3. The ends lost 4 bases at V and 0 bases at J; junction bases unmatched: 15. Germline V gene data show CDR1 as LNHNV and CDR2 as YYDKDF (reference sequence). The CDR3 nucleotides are TGTGCCACCAGCAACAAAACCCCTAGCGGTCCCAGCTCCTACAATGAGCAGTTCTTC. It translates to CATSNKTPSGPSSYNEQFF.